The 25 T cell receptor beta chains given below trace back to one sample, sequenced in a study of cytomegalovirus exposure and HLA in healthy donors. PCR involved 60 Vbeta and 13 Jbeta primers. Clones were sequenced by immunoSEQ multiplex PCR, and TCRdb holds only the in-frame ones, with some missing. The sample carries fewer than 200,000 clones, around 79% recorded once. The sample comprised PBMCs. These receptors all stem from a male donor in good health and CMV-seropositive.

This clone has a handful of counts. This rearrangement joins TRBV4-2 to TRBJ2-6; no firm D call. This CDR3 contains 15 residues. V was clipped by 6 bases and J by 2 bases, with 11 bases between them. The germline V gene has CDR1 LGHNA and CDR2 YNFKEQ. The CDR3 region is CASREGETGANVLTF. In nucleotides, the CDR3 is TGTGCCAGCAGGGAAGGAGAGACTGGGGCCAACGTCCTGACTTTC.

The chain couples TRBV4-2 to TRBJ2-5; D remains ambiguous. This CDR3 contains 16 residues. Germline V gives CDR1 LGHNA, CDR2 YNFKEQ. The V end lost 0 bases, the J end lost 1 base, and 12 bases lay between the germline ends. CDR3 protein: CASSQDWSVFQETQYF. The CDR3 nucleotides are TGTGCCAGCAGCCAAGATTGGAGCGTATTCCAAGAGACCCAGTACTTC.

This clone was counted a few times. The genes are TRBV2 and TRBJ2-1; TRBD1 matches 7 bases. Germline V CDR1 and CDR2: SNHLY, FYNNEI. This CDR3 region has 13 residues. V shed 6 bases, J shed 7 bases, and the junction held 6 bases outside the gene matches. The CDR3 reads CASSRDRGNEQFF. In DNA, the CDR3 is TGTGCCAGCAGCCGGGACAGAGGGAATGAGCAGTTCTTC.

This chain uses TRBV12-5 with TRBJ2-3, with a tentative D call TRBD1 (5 bases). Germline CDR1 is LGHNT and CDR2 is FRNRAP. The CDR3 extends over 14 amino acids. V lost 3 bases to trimming and J lost 2 bases, with 9 bases between them. The DNA for the CDR3 is TGTGCTAGTGGTTTCGAGACAGTCACAGATACGCAGTATTTT. It is translated as CASGFETVTDTQYF.

The chain employs TRBV7-9 and TRBJ2-7; 9 positions match TRBD2. V lost 1 base to trimming and J lost 9 bases; unmatched junction nucleotides: 10. Looked up from germline, CDR1 is SEHNR and CDR2 is FQNEAQ (reference sequence). The CDR3 contains 15 residues. Here the CDR3 reads CASSLGPSGVEGQYF. The CDR3 DNA is TGTGCCAGCAGCTTAGGTCCTAGCGGGGTCGAAGGGCAGTACTTC.

The chain employs TRBV15 and TRBJ1-1, with D hard to call. Per germline, CDR1 LNHNV and CDR2 YYDKDF (reference sequence). Trimming pared 3 bases from V and 1 base from J, leaving 12 bases between. The CDR3 runs to 15 residues. In DNA, the CDR3 is TGTGCCACCAGCAGCGCCGGGGTGCCGAACACTGAAGCTTTCTTT. It codes for CATSSAGVPNTEAFF.

The chain is built from TRBV6-1 and TRBJ2-5; a possible D gene is TRBD2 (6 bases). With the DNA end fitting TRBJ2-7 better, the J assignment may be wrong. Germline lookup yields CDR1 MNHNS and CDR2 SASEGT. The CDR3 is made up of 16 amino acids. The DNA for the CDR3 is TGTGCCAGCAGTGAAGGGAGGGGATCCTCCCCCTACGAGCAGTACTTC. Residues: CASSEGRGSSPYEQYF.

This clone was detected only a few times. The chain uses TRBV7-9 and TRBJ2-1; tentatively, D is TRBD2 (5 bases). Germline V gives CDR1 SEHNR, CDR2 FQNEAQ (reference sequence). Trimming pared 1 base from V and 3 bases from J, leaving 13 bases between. This CDR3 is 16 amino acids long. The DNA of the CDR3 is TGTGCCAGCAGCTTAGGTATGAGGGCAGACTACAATGAGCAGTTCTTC. Protein product: CASSLGMRADYNEQFF.

V and J are TRBV5-4 and TRBJ2-7; 10 bases are shared with TRBD2. Germline CDR1 reads SGHNT; CDR2 reads YYREEE (reference sequence). The CDR3 consists of 17 residues. After removal of 1 base from V and 0 bases from J, the junction contained 7 bases not matched to a gene. Written as DNA, the CDR3 is TGTGCCAGCAGCTTGATAATTCTAGCGGGGGTCTCCTACGAGCAGTACTTC. Residues: CASSLIILAGVSYEQYF.

The CDR3 is CASSFRLEPKHNSPLHF. CDR3 DNA sequence: TGTGCCAGCAGCTTTCGGTTAGAACCAAAGCATAATTCACCCCTCCACTTT. This chain joins TRBV11-2 and TRBJ1-6, with D unclear. The CDR3 is 17 amino acids. Germline CDR1 reads SGHAT; CDR2 reads FQNNGV. Between the trimmed V and J ends, which lost 3 bases and 5 bases, there was a span of 17 bases.

This chain connects TRBV5-6 to TRBJ2-5, with 8 bases matching TRBD2. The DNA matches TRBJ2-7 better at its end, which makes the J call doubtful. This CDR3 has 14 residues. CDR1 and CDR2 (germline): SGHDT, YYEEEE. The CDR3 region is CASSLGTSFYEQYF. CDR3 sequence (DNA): TGTGCCAGCAGCTTGGGGACTAGCTTCTACGAGCAGTACTTC.

This chain uses TRBV10-3 with TRBJ1-5, with D possibly being TRBD1 (6 bases). Between the trimmed V and J ends, which lost 0 bases and 6 bases, there was a span of 9 bases. Germline values: CDR1 ENHRY, CDR2 SYGVKD. The CDR3 loop spans 14 amino acids. The CDR3 is CAISESPGVQPQHF. CDR3 DNA: TGTGCCATCAGTGAGTCGCCAGGGGTTCAGCCCCAGCATTTT.

The chain carries TRBV9 and TRBJ2-1; TRBD2 aligns across 7 bases. The CDR3 runs 14 residues. Germline V gives CDR1 SGDLS, CDR2 YYNGEE. With 1 base clipped from V and 6 bases from J, the junction kept 4 bases outside the gene matches. CDR3: CASSVNGGGNEQFF. CDR3 coding DNA: TGTGCCAGCAGCGTAAATGGGGGGGGCAATGAGCAGTTCTTC.

This clone was seen a few times. The chain uses TRBV18 and TRBJ1-1; a weak D match, TRBD1 (5 bases). V was trimmed by 6 bases and J by 0 bases, leaving 11 bases between them. CDR3 size: 14 residues. Germline V gives CDR1 KGHSH, CDR2 LQKENI. CDR3 sequence (DNA): TGTGCCAGCTCCACGGACATGATGAACACTGAAGCTTTCTTT. It is translated as CASSTDMMNTEAFF.

The chain combines TRBV9 with TRBJ2-5; TRBD1 matches 7 bases. V shed 3 bases and J 7 bases; nucleotides not matched to a gene: 6. Germline V gene data show CDR1 as SGDLS and CDR2 as YYNGEE. There are 13 residues in the CDR3. The CDR3 sequence is CASSGNRGVTQYF. The CDR3 bases are TGTGCCAGCAGCGGCAACAGGGGAGTGACCCAGTACTTC.

This clone was found many times. The J gene is TRBJ2-1, the V gene TRBV6-6; D unresolved. The CDR3 is made up of 13 amino acids. The germline V gene has CDR1 MNHNY and CDR2 SVGAGI (reference sequence). Trimming left V 0 bases short and J 9 bases short, with 9 bases between. The CDR3 sequence is CASSYSSRGEQFF. As DNA, the CDR3 is TGTGCCAGCAGTTACTCGAGCAGAGGTGAGCAGTTCTTC.

The gene calls are TRBV5-4 and TRBJ1-6, with D tentatively TRBD1 (6 bases). The V gene lost 4 bases and the J gene lost 9 bases, with 20 bases spanning the gap. This CDR3 is built from 16 residues. Germline V gene lookup returns CDR1 SGHNT and CDR2 YYREEE (reference sequence). The CDR3 bases are TGTGCCAGCAGCCAAGATGAAGGGGGGGGCGCTTCACCCCTCCACTTT. Its protein is CASSQDEGGGASPLHF.

V and J are TRBV7-9 and TRBJ2-3; D is undetermined. Deletions cut 5 bases from V and 1 base from J, with 4 bases between. From germline, CDR1 is SEHNR and CDR2 FQNEAQ (reference sequence). This CDR3 comprises 12 residues. For the CDR3, the DNA is TGTGCCAGCAGCCCAGGCACAGATACGCAGTATTTT. Amino acid sequence: CASSPGTDTQYF.

This clone was found once. The chain has TRBV5-1 and TRBJ1-2, with D possibly matching TRBD1 (6 bases). Per germline, CDR1 SGHRS and CDR2 YFSETQ. Trimming pared 0 bases from V and 4 bases from J, leaving 10 bases between. This CDR3 is 14 amino acids long. The CDR3 coding sequence is TGCGCCAGCAGCTTGGAACAGGGATCCTATGGCTACACCTTC. This sequence encodes CASSLEQGSYGYTF.

This clone was seen a single time. This rearrangement joins TRBV27 to TRBJ2-1; 7 nucleotides agree with TRBD1. The CDR3 consists of 14 residues. Germline V gives CDR1 MNHEY, CDR2 SMNVEV (reference sequence). J was trimmed by 2 bases and V by 5 bases; bases with no gene match: 3. In nucleotides, the CDR3 is TGTGCCAGCAGTCATGGACAGGCCTACAATGAGCAGTTCTTC. It translates to CASSHGQAYNEQFF.

This clone was counted once. The chain links TRBV10-3 to TRBJ2-3; D gene unclear. Trimming removed 7 bases from V and 0 bases from J, with 8 bases in between. Germline-derived CDR1 and CDR2 are ENHRY and SYGVKD. The CDR3 has 13 amino acids. CDR3 bases: TGTGCCATCAAGAGGAGCAGCACAGATACGCAGTATTTT. Translation gives CAIKRSSTDTQYF.

CDR3 in DNA: TGCGCCAGCAGCTCCATAGCGGGGGGACTAACAGATACGCAGTATTTT. It yields the protein CASSSIAGGLTDTQYF. The chain recombines TRBV5-1 with TRBJ2-3, with TRBD2 identical over 10 bases. CDR1 is SGHRS and CDR2 is YFSETQ in the germline V gene. The CDR3 totals 16 residues. The J segment lost 3 bases and the V segment lost 3 bases, leaving 7 bases of the junction unmatched.

V is TRBV4-1 and J is TRBJ2-2; 11 nucleotides align to TRBD1. Per germline, CDR1 MGHRA and CDR2 YSYEKL. This CDR3 is built from 18 residues. Trimming removed 5 bases from V and 7 bases from J; junction bases left unmatched: 15. CDR3 residues: CASSARDRGKLGIGELFF. DNA of the CDR3: TGCGCCAGCAGCGCCCGGGACAGGGGGAAATTGGGCATCGGGGAGCTGTTTTTT.

The V and J genes are TRBV30 and TRBJ2-3, with 7 positions matching TRBD2. Trimming at V came to 5 bases and at J to 9 bases, leaving 2 bases not matched to a gene. CDR1 is GTSNPN, CDR2 SVGIG, per germline (reference sequence). The CDR3 runs to 10 residues. The CDR3 sequence: CAWGTTTQYF. The CDR3 coding sequence is TGTGCCTGGGGGACTACCACGCAGTATTTT.

This chain links TRBV23-1 with TRBJ1-2; D gene ambiguous. TRBV23-1 qualifies as an ORF whose function is uncertain. V was shortened by 4 bases and J by 4 bases, with 19 bases between the two germline ends. The CDR3 loop spans 16 amino acids. The CDR3 coding sequence is TGCGCCAGCAGTCTTTTCGTAGCGGGGAAGGCCTATGGCTACACCTTC. Its protein is CASSLFVAGKAYGYTF.